Described below is a single T cell receptor beta chain sequence and its context. Antigen unknown. TCRB transcripts that were expressed got sequenced, as all of the isolated RNA had been reverse transcribed. This table comes from immunoSEQ multiplex PCR, and its TCRdb copy is limited to in-frame clones, with some not included. The data show about 140,000 clones, with 6% to 7.5% seen just once and approximately 1.4% held by the top ten. This entry is derived from a study of beta chain features in type 1 diabetes. Study observations and caveats: The VDJ junctions of type 1 diabetes patients carried fewer insertions and more deletions.

CDR3 size: 13 residues. Germline lookup yields CDR1 GTSNPN and CDR2 SVGIG (reference sequence). Trimming took 4 bases from V and 8 from J; bases not matched to a gene: 6. V usage is TRBV30 and J usage is TRBJ1-4; TRBD1 matches at 8 bases. This TCR was recovered from a woman in her 30s in good health. The source material was central memory CD4+ T cells from blood. CDR3 sequence reads: CAWNKGQVEKLFF. The CDR3 nucleotides are TGTGCCTGGAATAAGGGACAGGTGGAAAAACTGTTTTTT.